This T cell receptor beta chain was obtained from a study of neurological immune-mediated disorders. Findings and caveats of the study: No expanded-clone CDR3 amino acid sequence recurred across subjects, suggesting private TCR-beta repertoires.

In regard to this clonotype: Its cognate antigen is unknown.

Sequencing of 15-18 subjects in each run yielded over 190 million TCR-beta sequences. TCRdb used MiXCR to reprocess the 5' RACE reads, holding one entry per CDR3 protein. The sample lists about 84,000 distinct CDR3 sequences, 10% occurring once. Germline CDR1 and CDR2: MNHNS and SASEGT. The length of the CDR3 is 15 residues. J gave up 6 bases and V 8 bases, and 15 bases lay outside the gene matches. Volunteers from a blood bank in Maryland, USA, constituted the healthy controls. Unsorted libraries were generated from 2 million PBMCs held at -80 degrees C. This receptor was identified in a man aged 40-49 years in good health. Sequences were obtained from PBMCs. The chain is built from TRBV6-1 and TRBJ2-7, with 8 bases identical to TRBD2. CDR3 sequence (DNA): TGTGCCAGCGGAAGAGGACTAGCTGAGATTCGCGAGCAGTACTTC. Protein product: CASGRGLAEIREQYF.